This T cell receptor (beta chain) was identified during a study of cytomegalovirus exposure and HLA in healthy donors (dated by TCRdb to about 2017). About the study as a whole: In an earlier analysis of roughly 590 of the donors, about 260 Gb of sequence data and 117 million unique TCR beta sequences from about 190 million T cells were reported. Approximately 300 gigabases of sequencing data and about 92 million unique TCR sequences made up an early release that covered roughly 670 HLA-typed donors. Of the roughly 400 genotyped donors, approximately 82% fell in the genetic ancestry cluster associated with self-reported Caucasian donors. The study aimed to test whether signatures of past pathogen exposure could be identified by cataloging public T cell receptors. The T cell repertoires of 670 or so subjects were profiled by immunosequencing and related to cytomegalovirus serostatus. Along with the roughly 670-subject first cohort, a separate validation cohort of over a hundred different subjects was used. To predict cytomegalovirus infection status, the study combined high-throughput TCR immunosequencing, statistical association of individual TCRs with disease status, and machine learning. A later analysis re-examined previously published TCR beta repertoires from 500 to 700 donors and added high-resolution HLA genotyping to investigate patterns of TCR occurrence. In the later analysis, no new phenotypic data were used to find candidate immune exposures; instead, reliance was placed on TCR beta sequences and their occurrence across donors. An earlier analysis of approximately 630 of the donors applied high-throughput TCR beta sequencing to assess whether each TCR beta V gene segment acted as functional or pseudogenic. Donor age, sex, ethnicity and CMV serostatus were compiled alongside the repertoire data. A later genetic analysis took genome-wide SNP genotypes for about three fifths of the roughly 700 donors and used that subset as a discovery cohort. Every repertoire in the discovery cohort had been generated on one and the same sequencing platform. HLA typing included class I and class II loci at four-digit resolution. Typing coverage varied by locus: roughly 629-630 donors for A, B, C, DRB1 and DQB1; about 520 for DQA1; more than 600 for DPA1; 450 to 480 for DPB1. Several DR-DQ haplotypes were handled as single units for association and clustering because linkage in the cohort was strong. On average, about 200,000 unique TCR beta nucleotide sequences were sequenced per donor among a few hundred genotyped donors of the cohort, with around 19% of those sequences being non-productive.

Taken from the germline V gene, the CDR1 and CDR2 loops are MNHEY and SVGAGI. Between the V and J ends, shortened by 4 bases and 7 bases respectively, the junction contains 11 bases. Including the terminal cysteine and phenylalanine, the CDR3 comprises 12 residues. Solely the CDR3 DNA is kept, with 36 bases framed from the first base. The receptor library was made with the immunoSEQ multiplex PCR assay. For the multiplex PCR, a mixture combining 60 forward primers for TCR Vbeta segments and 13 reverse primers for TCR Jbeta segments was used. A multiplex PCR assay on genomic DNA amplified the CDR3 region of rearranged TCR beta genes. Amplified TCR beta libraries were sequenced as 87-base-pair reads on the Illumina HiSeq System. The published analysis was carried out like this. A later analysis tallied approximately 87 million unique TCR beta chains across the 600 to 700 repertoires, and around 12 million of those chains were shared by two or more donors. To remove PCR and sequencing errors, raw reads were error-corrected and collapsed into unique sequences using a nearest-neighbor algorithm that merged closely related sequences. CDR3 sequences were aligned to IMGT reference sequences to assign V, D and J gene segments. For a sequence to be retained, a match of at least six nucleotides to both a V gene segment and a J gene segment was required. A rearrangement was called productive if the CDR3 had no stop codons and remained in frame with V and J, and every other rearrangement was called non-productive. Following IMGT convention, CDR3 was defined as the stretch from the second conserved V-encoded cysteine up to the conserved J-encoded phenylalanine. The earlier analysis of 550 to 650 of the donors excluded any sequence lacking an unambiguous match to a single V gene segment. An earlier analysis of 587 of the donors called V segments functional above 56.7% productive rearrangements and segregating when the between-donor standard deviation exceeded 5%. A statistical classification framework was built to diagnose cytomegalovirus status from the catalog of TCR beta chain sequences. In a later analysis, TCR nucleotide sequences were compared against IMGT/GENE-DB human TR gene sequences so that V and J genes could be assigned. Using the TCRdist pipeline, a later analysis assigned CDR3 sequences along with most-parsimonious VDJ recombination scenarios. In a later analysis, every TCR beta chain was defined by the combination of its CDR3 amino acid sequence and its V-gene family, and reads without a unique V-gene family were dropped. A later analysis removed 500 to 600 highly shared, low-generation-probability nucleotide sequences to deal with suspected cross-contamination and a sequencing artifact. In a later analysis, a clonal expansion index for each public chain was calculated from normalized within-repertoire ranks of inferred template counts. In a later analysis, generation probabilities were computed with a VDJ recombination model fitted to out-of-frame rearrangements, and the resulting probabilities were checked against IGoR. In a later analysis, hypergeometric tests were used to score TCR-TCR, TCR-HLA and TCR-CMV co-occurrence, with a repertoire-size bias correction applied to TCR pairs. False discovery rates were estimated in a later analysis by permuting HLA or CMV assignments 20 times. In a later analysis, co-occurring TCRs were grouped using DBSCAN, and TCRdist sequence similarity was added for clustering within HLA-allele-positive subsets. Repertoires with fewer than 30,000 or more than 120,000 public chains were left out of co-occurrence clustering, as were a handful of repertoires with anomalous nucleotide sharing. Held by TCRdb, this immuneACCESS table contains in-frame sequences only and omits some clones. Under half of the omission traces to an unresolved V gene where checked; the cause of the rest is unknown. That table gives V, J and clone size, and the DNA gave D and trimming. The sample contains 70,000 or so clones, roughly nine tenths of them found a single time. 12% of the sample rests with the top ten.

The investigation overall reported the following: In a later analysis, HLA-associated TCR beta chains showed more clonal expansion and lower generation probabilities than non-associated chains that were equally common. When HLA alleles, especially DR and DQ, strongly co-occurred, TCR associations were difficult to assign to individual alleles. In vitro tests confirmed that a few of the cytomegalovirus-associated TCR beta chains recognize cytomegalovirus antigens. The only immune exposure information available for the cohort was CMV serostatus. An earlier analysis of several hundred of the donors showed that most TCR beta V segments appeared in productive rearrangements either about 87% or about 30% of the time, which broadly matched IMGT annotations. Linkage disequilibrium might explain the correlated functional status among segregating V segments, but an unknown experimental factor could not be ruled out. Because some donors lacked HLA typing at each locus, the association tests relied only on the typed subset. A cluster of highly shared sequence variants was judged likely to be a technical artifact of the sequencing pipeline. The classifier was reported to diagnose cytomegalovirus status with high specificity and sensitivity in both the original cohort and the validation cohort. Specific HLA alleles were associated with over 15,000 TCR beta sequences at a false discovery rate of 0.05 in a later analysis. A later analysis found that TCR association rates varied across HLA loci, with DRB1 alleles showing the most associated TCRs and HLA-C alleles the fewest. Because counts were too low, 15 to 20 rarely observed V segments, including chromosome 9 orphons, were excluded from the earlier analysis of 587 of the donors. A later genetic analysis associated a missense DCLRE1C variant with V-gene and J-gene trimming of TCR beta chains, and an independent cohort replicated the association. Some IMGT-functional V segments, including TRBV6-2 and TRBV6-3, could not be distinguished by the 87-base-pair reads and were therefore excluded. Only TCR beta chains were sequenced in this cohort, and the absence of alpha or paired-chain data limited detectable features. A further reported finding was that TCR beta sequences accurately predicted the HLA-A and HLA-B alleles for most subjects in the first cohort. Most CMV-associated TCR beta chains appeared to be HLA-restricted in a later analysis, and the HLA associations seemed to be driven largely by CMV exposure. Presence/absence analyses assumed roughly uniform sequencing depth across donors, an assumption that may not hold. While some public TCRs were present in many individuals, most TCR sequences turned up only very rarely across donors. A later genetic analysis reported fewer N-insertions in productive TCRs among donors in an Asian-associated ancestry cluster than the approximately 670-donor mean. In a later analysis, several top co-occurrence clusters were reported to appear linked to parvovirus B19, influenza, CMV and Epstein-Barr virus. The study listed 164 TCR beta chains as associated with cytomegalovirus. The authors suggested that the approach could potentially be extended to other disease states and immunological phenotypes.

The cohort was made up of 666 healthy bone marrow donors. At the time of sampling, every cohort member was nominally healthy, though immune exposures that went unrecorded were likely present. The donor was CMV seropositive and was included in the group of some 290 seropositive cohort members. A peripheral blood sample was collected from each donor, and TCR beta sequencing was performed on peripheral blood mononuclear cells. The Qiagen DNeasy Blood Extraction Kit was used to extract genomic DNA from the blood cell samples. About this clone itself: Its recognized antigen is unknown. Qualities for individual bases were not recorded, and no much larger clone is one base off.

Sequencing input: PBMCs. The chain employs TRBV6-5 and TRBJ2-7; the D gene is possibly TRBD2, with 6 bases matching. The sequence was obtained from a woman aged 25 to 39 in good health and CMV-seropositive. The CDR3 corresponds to CASSSLTSEQYF. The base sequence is TGTGCCAGCAGTTCCCTGACTAGTGAGCAGTACTTC.